The present T cell receptor beta chain was sequenced within a study of blood T cells in healthy people across ages. This CDR3 comprises 11 residues. The V and J ends lost 5 bases and 6 bases respectively, with 7 bases between them. Germline assignment: CDR1 SGHTA and CDR2 FQGNSA. Sample-barcoded 5' priming and a J-beta primer mix drove a second PCR of about 6 to 11 cycles. In TCRdb, the 5' RACE reads were re-called with MiXCR into one record per CDR3 protein. The repertoire holds hundreds of thousands of distinct CDR3 sequences, roughly 26% seen once, with 17% in the top ten. The chain uses TRBV7-2 and TRBJ2-5; D gene uncertain. The TCR comes from a woman older than 75 in good health. Source material: blood. The CDR3, as DNA: TGTGCCAGCAGCCTCCGCCAGACCCAGTACTTC. It specifies CASSLRQTQYF.